The rows below give T cell receptor beta chains drawn from one sample of a study of T cell changes during pregnancy in multiple sclerosis. Sequencing used immunoSEQ multiplex PCR; TCRdb keeps in-frame clones, though not all of them. The sample contains 50,000 to 70,000 clones, roughly nine tenths of which appear only once. The sequencing used CD8+ T cells from peripheral blood mononuclear cells, collected before pregnancy. The receptor source for this set is a female donor with multiple sclerosis, enrolled in a pregnancy study. The CDR3 runs from the conserved cysteine through the conserved F or W. Clone size appears in some rows only: once, few, many, or a class for an expanded clone.

v_gene	abundance	j_gene	CDR3aa
TRBV5-4	NA	TRBJ1-2	CASSLKWGQEVKNYGYTF
TRBV6-1	NA	TRBJ2-1	CASRGGRNEQFF
TRBV29-1	once	TRBJ1-1	CSVGGTEAFF
TRBV9	NA	TRBJ1-4	CASSVRRVYATNEKLFF
TRBV15	once	TRBJ1-1	CATSSNVDRPPGTEAFF
TRBV7-8	NA	TRBJ1-5	CASSTDRSNQPQHF
TRBV5-5	NA	TRBJ1-2	CASSSQTGDYGYTF
TRBV6-4	NA	TRBJ1-6	CASSDEGQGNSPLHF
TRBV5-6	NA	TRBJ2-7	CASSEGQGAYEQYF
TRBV6-1	NA	TRBJ1-5	CASSPRGYNQPQHF
TRBV13	once	TRBJ2-1	CASSLSLGTSGGWDEQFF
TRBV18	NA	TRBJ1-1	CASFGGNTEAFF
TRBV4-1	medium-sized	TRBJ2-3	CASSQDGGGITDTQYF
TRBV6-5	few	TRBJ2-1	CASSYGGTNNEQFF
TRBV29-1	NA	TRBJ2-3	CSVGTSGGGDTDTQYF
TRBV4-1	NA	TRBJ1-1	CASSRRTGGDTEAFF
TRBV7-9	NA	TRBJ1-1	CASSLGEGGFEAFF
TRBV4-2	NA	TRBJ2-7	CASSQDAVAGGHEQYF
TRBV21-1	medium-sized	TRBJ1-2	CASSIPRYGYTF
TRBV13	NA	TRBJ1-1	CASSSNLDRNTEAFF
TRBV12-5	NA	TRBJ2-7	CASGLASQGPSLYEQYF
TRBV9	NA	TRBJ1-1	CASSVTGENTEAFF
TRBV14	large	TRBJ1-1	CASSHSFRDRGSVNTEAFF
TRBV2	once	TRBJ2-7	CASRQDPSYEQYF
TRBV10-3	NA	TRBJ2-2	CAIGTENTGELFF
TRBV7-8	NA	TRBJ1-5	CASSPGGVAQHF
TRBV9	NA	TRBJ2-5	CASSARLDAFETQYF
TRBV7-8	NA	TRBJ1-1	CASSLAGRGSGGTEAFF
TRBV9	NA	TRBJ2-5	CASSVPASGGSEETQYF
TRBV10-2	NA	TRBJ2-3	CGLAEASTDTQYF
TRBV6-1	NA	TRBJ1-3	CASSEGDRGNTIYF
TRBV2	NA	TRBJ2-3	CASSDPRASGYTDTQYF
TRBV2	NA	TRBJ2-7	CASGGGSYEQYF
TRBV13	NA	TRBJ2-7	CASSPEDGNEQYF
TRBV6-6	NA	TRBJ1-1	CASSQGLNTEAFF
TRBV19	NA	TRBJ1-1	CASTYGGGGNTEAFF
TRBV27	NA	TRBJ1-5	CASSLSPGTVNQPQHF
TRBV7-8	NA	TRBJ2-5	CASSFRLAGQETQYF
TRBV7-8	NA	TRBJ1-4	CASSSFVQPGGEKLFF
TRBV9	few	TRBJ2-2	CASSVRPSPGSSNTGELFF
TRBV5-6	NA	TRBJ2-1	CASSLQVDEQFF
TRBV2	NA	TRBJ1-1	CASRIGVQYTEAFF
TRBV19	NA	TRBJ1-3	CASTPGISGNTIYF
TRBV5-4	NA	TRBJ2-5	CASSIHPGETQYF
TRBV7-7	once	TRBJ2-1	CASSTTGSFEQFF
TRBV15	NA	TRBJ2-7	CATSSRTGGDWGYEQYF
TRBV4-1	NA	TRBJ2-5	CASSHDPGLEAGETQYF
TRBV12-5	once	TRBJ2-2	CASGLGHGGELFF
TRBV5-6	NA	TRBJ1-2	CASSSWDNSYGYTF
TRBV15	NA	TRBJ1-4	CATSGKLEATKLFF
TRBV29-1	NA	TRBJ1-1	CSVEGRAYTEAFF
TRBV2	NA	TRBJ2-7	CASLGTSSRQQYF
TRBV27	NA	TRBJ1-2	CASSLAPSYGYTF
TRBV11-2	NA	TRBJ1-4	CASSLRTENEKLFF